Shown below are 8 T cell receptor beta chains from a single sample sequenced in a study of cytomegalovirus exposure and HLA in healthy donors. The PCR used 60 Vbeta and 13 Jbeta primers. The data were produced by immunoSEQ multiplex PCR, yet TCRdb's version contains in-frame clones alone and is incomplete. The table shows some 130,000 clones, with roughly 78% occurring only once. The specimen was PBMCs. Receptor source: a man aged 35 to 55 in good health and CMV-seropositive.

This clone has a single count. V gene TRBV7-2 combines with J gene TRBJ1-1; D is possibly TRBD1 (5 bases). The germline V and J ends were trimmed by 5 bases and 4 bases, with 17 bases remaining between them. The CDR3 sequence is 15 residues long. CDR1 is SGHTA, CDR2 FQGNSA, per germline. In DNA, the CDR3 is TGTGCCAGCAGCCTTCCCTCGGCGGGGCTCACTGAAGCTTTCTTT. Its protein product is CASSLPSAGLTEAFF.

This chain joins TRBV5-6 and TRBJ2-3; D is possibly TRBD2 (6 bases). V lost 1 base to trimming and J lost 4 bases, with 13 bases between them. CDR1 SGHDT and CDR2 YYEEEE come from the germline V gene. The CDR3 has 15 residues. In nucleotides, the CDR3 is TGTGCCAGCAGCTTGTTGGCCGGGAGTCCAGATACGCAGTATTTT. This codes for CASSLLAGSPDTQYF.

The gene calls are TRBV29-1 and TRBJ2-1; TRBD1 aligns across 9 bases. This CDR3 is built from 16 residues. CDR1 SQVTM and CDR2 ANQGSEA come from the germline V gene. J gave up 8 bases and V 1 base, and 12 bases lay outside the gene matches. The chain's CDR3 is CSVEGTPGQGVYEQFF. As DNA, the CDR3 is TGCAGCGTTGAAGGAACCCCGGGACAGGGAGTCTATGAGCAGTTCTTC.

The genes are TRBV28 and TRBJ2-7; 11 positions agree with TRBD2. Per the germline V gene, CDR1 is MDHEN and CDR2 is SYDVKM. The CDR3 spans 13 residues. The V gene end was trimmed by 6 bases and the J gene end by 10 bases; junction bases not matched to a gene: 8. This CDR3 reads CASRRPGLAEQYF. The CDR3 region has the DNA TGTGCCAGCAGGCGACCGGGACTAGCGGAACAGTACTTC.

This chain connects TRBV4-1 to TRBJ2-5; TRBD2 agrees at 14 bases. The germline gives CDR1 MGHRA, CDR2 YSYEKL. J was trimmed by 5 bases and V by 3 bases; bases with no gene match: 5. The CDR3 is 16 amino acids. The CDR3: CASSQGLAGEWETQYF. In DNA form, the CDR3 reads TGCGCCAGCAGCCAGGGACTAGCGGGAGAATGGGAGACCCAGTACTTC.

The chain is built from TRBV2 and TRBJ1-5; TRBD1 agrees at 8 bases. With V trimmed by 6 bases and J by 3 bases, 4 bases remained unmatched. Germline lookup yields CDR1 SNHLY and CDR2 FYNNEI. This CDR3 contains 14 residues. For the CDR3, the DNA is TGTGCCAGCAGCGCGGACAGGGACAATCAGCCCCAGCATTTT. The encoded protein is CASSADRDNQPQHF.

This chain uses TRBV5-1 with TRBJ2-2; 8 nucleotides agree with TRBD2. Per the germline V gene, CDR1 is SGHRS and CDR2 is YFSETQ. V shed 3 bases and J 6 bases; nucleotides not matched to a gene: 7. The CDR3 is 15 residues long. CDR3 sequence (DNA): TGCGCCAGCAGCTACGGAGCGGGAGTTTCCGGGGAGCTGTTTTTT. Its translation: CASSYGAGVSGELFF.

V and J are TRBV5-1 and TRBJ2-2, with 12 nucleotides matching TRBD1. Germline loops: CDR1 SGHRS, CDR2 YFSETQ. The CDR3 length is 16 residues. The trim removed 4 bases at V and 5 bases at J, leaving 6 bases unmatched. CDR3: CASSHRDRGLTGELFF. The CDR3 DNA sequence: TGCGCCAGCAGCCACCGGGACAGGGGGCTTACCGGGGAGCTGTTTTTT.